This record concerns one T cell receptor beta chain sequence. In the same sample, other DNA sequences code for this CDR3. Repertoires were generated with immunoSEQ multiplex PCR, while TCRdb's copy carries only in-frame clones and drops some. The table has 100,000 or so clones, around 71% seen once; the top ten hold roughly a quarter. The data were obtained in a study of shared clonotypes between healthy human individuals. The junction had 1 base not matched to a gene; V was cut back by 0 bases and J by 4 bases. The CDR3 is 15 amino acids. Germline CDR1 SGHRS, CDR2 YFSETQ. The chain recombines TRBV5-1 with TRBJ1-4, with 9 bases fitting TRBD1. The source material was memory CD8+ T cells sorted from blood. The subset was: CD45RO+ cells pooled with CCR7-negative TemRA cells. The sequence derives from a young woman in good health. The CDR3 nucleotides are TGCGCCAGCAGCTTGGGGGACAGGGATAATGAAAAACTGTTTTTT. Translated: CASSLGDRDNEKLFF.